Detailed here is one TCR beta chain. Its antigen remains unknown. The assay was immunoSEQ multiplex PCR, and TCRdb's table has in-frame clones only and misses some. This sample has about 64,000 clones; 84% occur once, and the top ten carry approximately 9.4%. The data are from a study of OX40 agonist ivuxolimab in advanced cancers. Background on the study: Antecedent anti-PD-1, anti-PD-L1 or anti-CTLA-4 therapy was permissible, with roughly 40% having received some.

Germline V gene sequence: CDR1 KGHSH, CDR2 LQKENI. Trimming pared 6 bases from V and 3 bases from J, leaving 8 bases between. This CDR3 comprises 13 residues. Overall study findings and caveats: Patients with a partial response at 0.1-3.0 mg/kg had among the lowest clonal expansion.

Sequencing was performed on CD4+ or CD8+ T cells sorted from blood, taken in a trial of the OX40 agonist ivuxolimab. The rearrangement joins TRBV18 to TRBJ2-2, with unresolved D. This receptor was identified in an adult with an advanced solid tumor such as melanoma, head and neck, liver or kidney cancer. The CDR3 nucleotides read TGTGCCAGCTCCCCCGCCGACACCGGGGAGCTGTTTTTT. Residues: CASSPADTGELFF.